One and the same sample provided the 17 T cell receptor beta chains below, sequenced in a study of T cell responses to AZD1222 COVID-19 vaccine. Measured with immunoSEQ multiplex PCR; TCRdb has only the in-frame clones, and not every one. The sample lists 120,000 or so clones, about 86% seen once, with around 17% in the top ten. Sequencing was performed on peripheral blood, taken 28 days after the second AZD1222 dose. The receptors were gathered from an adult who received the AZD1222 COVID-19 vaccine.

Note on this clone: A junction boundary mismatches the germline segment, possibly from a read error. CDR3 DNA: TGTGCCAGTAACCCAGGGGGCAGCAAAAACACTCAGCACTTC. Translation: CASNPGGSKNTQHF. This rearrangement joins TRBV19 to TRBJ2-4, with TRBD1 matching over 8 bases. CDR3 length: 14 residues. Germline CDR1 reads LNHDA; CDR2 reads SQIVND (reference sequence).

The rearrangement links TRBV11-2 to TRBJ2-5, with TRBD1 identical over 9 bases. CDR1 SGHAT and CDR2 FQNNGV come from the germline V gene. The junction had 7 bases not matched to a gene; V was cut back by 6 bases and J by 2 bases. This CDR3 contains 15 residues. CDR3 sequence reads: CASRWDRVGQETQYF. The CDR3 region has the DNA TGTGCCAGCAGATGGGACAGGGTTGGTCAAGAGACCCAGTACTTC.

The V and J genes are TRBV25-1 and TRBJ2-2; D perhaps matches TRBD1 (5 bases). V was shortened by 2 bases and J by 4 bases, with 14 bases between the two germline ends. Germline values: CDR1 MGHDK, CDR2 SYGVNS. The CDR3 runs 16 residues. The CDR3 region has the DNA TGTGCCAGCAGTGAAGGGAAGGGGTTGATCACCGGGGAGCTGTTTTTT. Protein sequence: CASSEGKGLITGELFF.

This sequence joins TRBV10-2 and TRBJ1-1; D remains unclear. The CDR3 runs to 14 residues. V gave up 5 bases and J gave up 1 base, with 11 bases separating them. CDR1 and CDR2 from the germline V gene are WSHSY and SAAADI. The CDR3 DNA is TGCGCCAGCAGTCGCCTAGCAAAGAACACTGAAGCTTTCTTT. This codes for CASSRLAKNTEAFF.

The V and J genes are TRBV6-5 and TRBJ2-5; 7 bases are shared with TRBD1. The CDR3 runs 13 residues. The V segment lost 7 bases and the J segment 3 bases; nucleotides outside the gene matches: 5. Looked up from germline, CDR1 is MNHEY and CDR2 is SVGAGI. DNA for the CDR3: TGTGCCAGCAACACGGGGACAGAAGAGACCCAGTACTTC. Translated: CASNTGTEETQYF.

The V and J genes are TRBV27 and TRBJ2-7; perhaps D is TRBD1 or TRBD2 (5 bases each). Trimming pared 5 bases from V and 7 bases from J, leaving 21 bases between. CDR3 size: 15 residues. The germline V gene encodes CDR1 MNHEY and CDR2 SMNVEV (reference sequence). Written as DNA, the CDR3 is TGTGCCAGCAGTACAAGGGACGGAACTTTAGAGGAGCAGTACTTC. Its protein product is CASSTRDGTLEEQYF.

This chain links TRBV29-1 with TRBJ2-5; D ambiguous. Germline V gives CDR1 SQVTM, CDR2 ANQGSEA. The V end was cut by 1 base, the J end by 5 bases, with 11 bases between. This CDR3 has 13 residues. The CDR3 bases are TGCAGCGTTGAAGCCCACCCCGGGGAGACCCAGTACTTC. Its protein is CSVEAHPGETQYF.

The rearrangement uses TRBV7-6 and TRBJ2-5, with 12 bases aligning to TRBD2. Germline V CDR1 and CDR2: SGHVS, FNYEAQ. The CDR3 contains 15 residues. V trimming: 8 bases; J trimming: 5 bases; junction bases outside the gene matches: 9. The CDR3 sequence: CASRSTSGSRETQYF. The CDR3 nucleotides read TGTGCCAGCCGATCGACTAGCGGGAGTAGGGAGACCCAGTACTTC.

The chain links TRBV7-2 to TRBJ2-5; 16 bases align to TRBD2. Germline loops: CDR1 SGHTA, CDR2 FQGNSA. This CDR3 is 17 amino acids long. Trimming removed 5 bases from V and 2 bases from J; junction bases left unmatched: 5. The CDR3 region has the DNA TGTGCCAGCAGCGCGGGACTAGCGGGGGGGATACAAGAGACCCAGTACTTC. This codes for CASSAGLAGGIQETQYF.

The table lists this clone with a few counts. The V and J genes are TRBV5-1 and TRBJ2-7, with 7 positions matching TRBD1. CDR1 and CDR2 from the germline V gene are SGHRS and YFSETQ. CDR3 length equals 16 residues. V was pared by 0 bases and J by 1 base, with 7 bases of the junction left unmatched. CDR3 DNA: TGCGCCAGCAGCTTGGGTTCGGACAGGCTTTCCTACGAGCAGTACTTC. Its protein product is CASSLGSDRLSYEQYF.

V gene TRBV7-7 combines with J gene TRBJ2-5, with 9 bases identical to TRBD1. This CDR3 has 15 amino acids. Trimming removed 4 bases from V and 2 bases from J; junction bases left unmatched: 5. CDR1 SSHAT and CDR2 FNYEAQ come from the germline V gene (reference sequence). The CDR3 protein is CASSSGTGRQETQYF. In DNA form, the CDR3 reads TGTGCCAGCAGCTCCGGGACAGGGAGGCAAGAGACCCAGTACTTC.

This rearrangement joins TRBV6-5 to TRBJ2-1; no reliable D call. Germline V lookup: CDR1 MNHEY, CDR2 SVGAGI. This CDR3 region has 13 residues. Trimming left V 8 bases short and J 8 bases short, with 16 bases between. DNA of the CDR3: TGTGCCAGCTACCTAGTATTTGGCGATGAGCAGTTCTTC. Protein: CASYLVFGDEQFF.

This chain uses TRBV7-2 with TRBJ1-2; D not certain. Trimming stripped 3 bases from V and 0 bases from J, with 5 bases between. Germline loops: CDR1 SGHTA, CDR2 FQGNSA. The length of the CDR3 is 13 residues. The CDR3 DNA follows: TGTGCCAGCAGCTTTAGTACTAACTATGGCTACACCTTC. Translating gives CASSFSTNYGYTF.

V and J are TRBV5-4 and TRBJ2-7, with TRBD1 as a possible D gene (5 bases). Germline values: CDR1 SGHNT, CDR2 YYREEE (reference sequence). The CDR3 has 13 amino acids. Trimming stripped 2 bases from V and 2 bases from J, with 8 bases between. CDR3 sequence: CASSFRGTYEQYF. DNA of the CDR3: TGTGCCAGCAGCTTTAGGGGTACCTACGAGCAGTACTTC.

The chain links TRBV27 to TRBJ2-3, with 8 bases matching TRBD1. The CDR3 is made up of 15 amino acids. V was clipped by 9 bases and J by 1 base; unmatched bases: 9. Germline CDR1 and CDR2: MNHEY and SMNVEV (reference sequence). Here the CDR3 DNA reads TGTGCCAGACCACCACCGGGACAGGGCACAGATACGCAGTATTTT. Protein product: CARPPPGQGTDTQYF.

The V gene is TRBV5-6, the J gene TRBJ2-5, with no clear D. The CDR3 runs to 15 residues. V was pared by 1 base and J by 2 bases, with 12 bases between. Germline-derived CDR1 and CDR2 are SGHDT and YYEEEE. CDR3 DNA sequence: TGTGCCAGCAGCTTGTTTAGTAGACTGCAAGAGACCCAGTACTTC. Translated, it gives CASSLFSRLQETQYF.

The chain recombines TRBV27 with TRBJ1-2, with unresolved D. Trimming left V 3 bases short and J 2 bases short, with 10 bases between. The CDR3 runs to 14 residues. The germline CDR1 and CDR2 sequences are MNHEY and SMNVEV (reference sequence). The CDR3 sequence is CASSFNPLNYGYTF. The CDR3 DNA sequence: TGTGCCAGCAGTTTTAACCCGTTAAACTATGGCTACACCTTC.